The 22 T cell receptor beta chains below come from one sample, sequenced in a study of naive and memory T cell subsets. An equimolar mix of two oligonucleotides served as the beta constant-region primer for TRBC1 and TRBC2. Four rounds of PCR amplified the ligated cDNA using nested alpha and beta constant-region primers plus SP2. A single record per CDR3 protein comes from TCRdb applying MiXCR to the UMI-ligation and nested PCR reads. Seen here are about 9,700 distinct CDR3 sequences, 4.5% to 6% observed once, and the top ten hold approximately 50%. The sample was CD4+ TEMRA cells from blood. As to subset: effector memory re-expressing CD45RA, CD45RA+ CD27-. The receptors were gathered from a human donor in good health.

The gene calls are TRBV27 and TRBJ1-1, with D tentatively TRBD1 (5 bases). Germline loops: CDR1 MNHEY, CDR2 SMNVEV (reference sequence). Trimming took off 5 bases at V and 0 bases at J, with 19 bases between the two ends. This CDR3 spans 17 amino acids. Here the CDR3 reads CASSPPRLGRVNTEAFF. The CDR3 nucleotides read TGTGCCAGCAGTCCTCCCAGACTCGGCAGGGTGAACACTGAAGCTTTCTTT.

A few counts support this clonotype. The CDR3 spells CASSPYHPETGAGGYTF. CDR3 coding DNA: TGTGCCAGCAGCCCTTATCACCCTGAGACAGGGGCTGGTGGCTACACCTTC. This chain joins TRBV7-2 and TRBJ1-2; TRBD1 agrees at 8 bases. J lost 7 bases, V lost 5 bases, and 18 bases had no gene match. The CDR3 has 17 amino acids. Germline CDR1 reads SGHTA; CDR2 reads FQGNSA.

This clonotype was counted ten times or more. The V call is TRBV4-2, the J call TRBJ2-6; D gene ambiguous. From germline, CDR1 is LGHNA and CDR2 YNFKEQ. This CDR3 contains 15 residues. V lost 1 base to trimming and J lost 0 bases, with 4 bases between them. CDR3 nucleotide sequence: TGTGCCAGCAGCCAAGTCGGCTCTGGGGCCAACGTCCTGACTTTC. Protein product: CASSQVGSGANVLTF.

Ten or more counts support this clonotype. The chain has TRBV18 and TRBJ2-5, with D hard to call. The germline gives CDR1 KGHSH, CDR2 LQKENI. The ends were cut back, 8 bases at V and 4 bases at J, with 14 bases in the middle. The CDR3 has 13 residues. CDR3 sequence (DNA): TGTGCCAGCCTGGCGTTTGGCCGAGAGACCCAGTACTTC. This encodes CASLAFGRETQYF.

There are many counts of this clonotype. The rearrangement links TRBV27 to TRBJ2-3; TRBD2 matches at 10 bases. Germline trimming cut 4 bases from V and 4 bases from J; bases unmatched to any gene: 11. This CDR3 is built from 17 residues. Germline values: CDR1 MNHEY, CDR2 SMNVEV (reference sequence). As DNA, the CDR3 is TGTGCCAGCAGTTCGGGAGCTAGCGGGAGAGGTGCAGATACGCAGTATTTT. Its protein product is CASSSGASGRGADTQYF.

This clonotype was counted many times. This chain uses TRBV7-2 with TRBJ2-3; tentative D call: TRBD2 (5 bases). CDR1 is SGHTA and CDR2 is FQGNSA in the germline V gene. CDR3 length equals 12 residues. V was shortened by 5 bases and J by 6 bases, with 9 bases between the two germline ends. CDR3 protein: CASSTRGDTQYF. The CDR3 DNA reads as TGTGCCAGCAGCACTAGAGGCGATACGCAGTATTTT.

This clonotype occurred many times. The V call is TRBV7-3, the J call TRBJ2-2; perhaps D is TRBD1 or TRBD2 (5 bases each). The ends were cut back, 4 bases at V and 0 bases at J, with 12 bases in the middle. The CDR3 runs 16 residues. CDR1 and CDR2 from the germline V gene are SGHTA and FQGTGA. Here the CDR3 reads CASSSSGTTNTGELFF. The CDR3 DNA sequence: TGTGCCAGCAGCTCCTCCGGGACCACGAACACCGGGGAGCTGTTTTTT.

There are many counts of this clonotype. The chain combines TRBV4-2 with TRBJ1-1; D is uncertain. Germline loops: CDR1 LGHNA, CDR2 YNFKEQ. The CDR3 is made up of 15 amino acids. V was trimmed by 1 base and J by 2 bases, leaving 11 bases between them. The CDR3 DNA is TGTGCCAGCAGCCAAGTTATCGACCGAAACACTGAAGCTTTCTTT. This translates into CASSQVIDRNTEAFF.

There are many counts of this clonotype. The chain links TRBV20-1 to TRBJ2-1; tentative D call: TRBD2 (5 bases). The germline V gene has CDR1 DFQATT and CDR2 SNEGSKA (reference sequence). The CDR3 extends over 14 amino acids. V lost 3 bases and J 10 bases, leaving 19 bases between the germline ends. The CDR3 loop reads CSARSYSNPGEQFF. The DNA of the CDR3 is TGCAGTGCTAGGTCGTACTCTAACCCGGGGGAGCAGTTCTTC.

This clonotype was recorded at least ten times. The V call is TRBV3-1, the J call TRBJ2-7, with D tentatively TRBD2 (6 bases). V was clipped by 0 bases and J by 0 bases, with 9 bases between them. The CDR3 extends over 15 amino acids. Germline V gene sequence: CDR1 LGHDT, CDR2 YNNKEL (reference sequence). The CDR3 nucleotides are TGTGCCAGCAGCCAAGACCGGGGGAGCTCCTACGAGCAGTACTTC. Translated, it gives CASSQDRGSSYEQYF.

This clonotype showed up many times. The CDR3 DNA is TGTGCCAGCAGTTTGCTTGATTTCGGAGAGACCCAGTACTTC. As protein: CASSLLDFGETQYF. The chain couples TRBV12-3 or TRBV12-4 to TRBJ2-5; D is unresolved. This CDR3 contains 14 residues. Trimming took 3 bases from V and 4 from J, leaving 12 bases between them.

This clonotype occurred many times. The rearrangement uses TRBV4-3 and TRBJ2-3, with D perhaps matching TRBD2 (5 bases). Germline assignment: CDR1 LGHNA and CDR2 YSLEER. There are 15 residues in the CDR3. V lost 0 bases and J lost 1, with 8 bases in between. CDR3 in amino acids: CASSQDEGGTDTQYF. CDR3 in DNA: TGCGCCAGCAGCCAAGATGAGGGAGGCACAGATACGCAGTATTTT.

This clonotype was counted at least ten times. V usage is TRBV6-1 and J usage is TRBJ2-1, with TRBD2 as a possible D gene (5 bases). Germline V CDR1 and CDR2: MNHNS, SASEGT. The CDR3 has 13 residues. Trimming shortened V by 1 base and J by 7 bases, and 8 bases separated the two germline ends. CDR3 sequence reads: CASSEGPGNEQFF. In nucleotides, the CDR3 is TGTGCCAGCAGTGAAGGCCCGGGGAATGAGCAGTTCTTC.

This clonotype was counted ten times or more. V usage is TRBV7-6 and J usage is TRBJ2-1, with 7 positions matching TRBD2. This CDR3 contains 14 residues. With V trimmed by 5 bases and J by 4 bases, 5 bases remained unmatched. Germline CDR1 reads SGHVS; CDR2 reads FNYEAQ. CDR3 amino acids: CASSPSGTYNEQFF. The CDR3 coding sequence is TGTGCCAGCAGCCCTAGCGGAACTTACAATGAGCAGTTCTTC.

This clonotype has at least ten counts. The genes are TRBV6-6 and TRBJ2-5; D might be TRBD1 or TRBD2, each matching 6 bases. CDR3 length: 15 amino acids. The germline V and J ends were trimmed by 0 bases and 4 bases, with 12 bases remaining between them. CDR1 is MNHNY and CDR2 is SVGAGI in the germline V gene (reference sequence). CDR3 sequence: CASSYSLGGRETQYF. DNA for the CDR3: TGTGCCAGCAGTTACTCCTTAGGGGGGAGAGAGACCCAGTACTTC.

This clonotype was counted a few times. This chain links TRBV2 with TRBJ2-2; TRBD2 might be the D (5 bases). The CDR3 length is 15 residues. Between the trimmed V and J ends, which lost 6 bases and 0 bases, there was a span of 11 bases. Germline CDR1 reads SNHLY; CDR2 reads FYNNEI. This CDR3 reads CASRPPGTNTGELFF. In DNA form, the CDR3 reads TGTGCCAGCAGGCCGCCGGGGACGAACACCGGGGAGCTGTTTTTT.

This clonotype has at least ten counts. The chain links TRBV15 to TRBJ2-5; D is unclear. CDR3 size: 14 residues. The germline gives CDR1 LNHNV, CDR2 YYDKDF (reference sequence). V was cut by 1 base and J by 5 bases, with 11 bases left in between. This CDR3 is CATSRAVIVETQYF. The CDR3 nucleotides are TGTGCCACCAGCAGAGCCGTCATCGTGGAGACCCAGTACTTC.

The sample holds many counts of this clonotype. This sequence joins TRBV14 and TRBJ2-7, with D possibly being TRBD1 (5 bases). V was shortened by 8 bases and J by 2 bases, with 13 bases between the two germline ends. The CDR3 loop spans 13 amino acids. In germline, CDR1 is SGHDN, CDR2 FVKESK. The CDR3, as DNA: TGTGCCAGCGGAAGGGGTAATGCCTACGAGCAGTACTTC. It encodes CASGRGNAYEQYF. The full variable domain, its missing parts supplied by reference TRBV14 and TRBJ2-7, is EAGVTQFPSHSVIEKGQTVTLRCDPISGHDNLYWYRRVMGKEIKFLLHFVKESKQDESGMPNNRFLAERTGGTYSTLKVQPAELEDSGVYFCASGRGNAYEQYFGPGTRLTVT.

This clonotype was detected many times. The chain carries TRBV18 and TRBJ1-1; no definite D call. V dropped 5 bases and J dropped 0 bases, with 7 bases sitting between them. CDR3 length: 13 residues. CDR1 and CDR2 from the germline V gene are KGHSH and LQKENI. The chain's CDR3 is CASSDKMNTEAFF. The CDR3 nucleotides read TGTGCCAGCTCAGACAAGATGAACACTGAAGCTTTCTTT.

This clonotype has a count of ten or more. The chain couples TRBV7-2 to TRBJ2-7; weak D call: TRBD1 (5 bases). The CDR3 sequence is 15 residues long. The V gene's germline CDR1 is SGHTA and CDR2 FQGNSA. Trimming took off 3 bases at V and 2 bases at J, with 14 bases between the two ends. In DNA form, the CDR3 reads TGTGCCAGCAGCTTTTCTCAGGGCGGTCCCTACGAGCAGTACTTC. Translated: CASSFSQGGPYEQYF.

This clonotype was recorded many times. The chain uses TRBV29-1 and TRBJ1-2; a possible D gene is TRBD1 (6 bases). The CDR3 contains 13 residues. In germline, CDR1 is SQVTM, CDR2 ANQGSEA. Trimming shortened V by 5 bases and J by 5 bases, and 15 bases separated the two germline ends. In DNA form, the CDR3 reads TGCAGCGTTTGGACAGAGGTTACTTATGGCTACACCTTC. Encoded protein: CSVWTEVTYGYTF.

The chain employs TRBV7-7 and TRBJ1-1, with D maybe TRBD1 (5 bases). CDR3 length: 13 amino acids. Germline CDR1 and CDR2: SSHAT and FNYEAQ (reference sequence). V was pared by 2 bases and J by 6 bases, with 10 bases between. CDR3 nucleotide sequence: TGTGCCAGCAGCTTACGCTGGGGGGCTGAAGCTTTCTTT. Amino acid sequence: CASSLRWGAEAFF.